Listed here are 29 T cell receptor beta chains from one sample, sequenced in a study of CD4 T cell repertoires in COVID-19. Clones were read by immunoSEQ multiplex PCR, and TCRdb kept only the in-frame ones, dropping some. Of about 75,000 clones listed, under 90% are singletons. The sample consisted of CD4+ T cells from peripheral blood, taken after recovery from COVID-19. Receptor source: a human donor who had COVID-19.

This chain links TRBV5-1 with TRBJ1-1; D may be TRBD1 (5 bases). The V and J ends lost 4 bases and 0 bases respectively, with 13 bases between them. The CDR3 sequence is 15 residues long. Germline CDR1 and CDR2: SGHRS and YFSETQ. Here the CDR3 reads CASSAVGRMNTEAFF. CDR3 coding DNA: TGCGCCAGCAGCGCCGTGGGACGGATGAACACTGAAGCTTTCTTT.

The rearrangement joins TRBV7-9 to TRBJ2-3, with D unclear. The CDR3 totals 16 residues. V was trimmed by 2 bases and J by 0 bases, leaving 12 bases between them. Germline V gives CDR1 SEHNR, CDR2 FQNEAQ (reference sequence). The CDR3 bases are TGTGCCAGCAGCTTAAAGAACAAAGCTAGCACAGATACGCAGTATTTT. Translating it yields CASSLKNKASTDTQYF.

The chain employs TRBV5-6 and TRBJ1-6; D call uncertain. This CDR3 comprises 14 residues. The V end lost 0 bases, the J end lost 5 bases, and 6 bases lay between the germline ends. Germline values: CDR1 SGHDT, CDR2 YYEEEE. CDR3 nucleotides: TGTGCCAGCAGCTTGGTCGGGGATAATTCACCCCTCCACTTT. It specifies CASSLVGDNSPLHF.

The gene calls are TRBV7-8 and TRBJ1-1, with D tentatively TRBD1 (5 bases). Trimming pared 5 bases from V and 0 bases from J, leaving 22 bases between. Per the germline V gene, CDR1 is SGHVS and CDR2 is FQNEAQ. The CDR3 spans 18 residues. The CDR3 sequence: CASSITTGAGPLNTEAFF. DNA of the CDR3: TGTGCCAGCAGCATAACCACCGGGGCAGGGCCCTTGAACACTGAAGCTTTCTTT.

This chain links TRBV3-1 (or the pseudogene TRBV3-2) with TRBJ2-3, with D hard to call. Germline V CDR1 and CDR2: LGHDT, YNNKEL (reference sequence). Deletions cut 4 bases from V and 4 bases from J, with 15 bases between. CDR3 size: 15 residues. This CDR3 reads CASSPQNLHSDTQYF. CDR3 in DNA: TGTGCCAGCAGCCCCCAGAACTTGCATTCAGATACGCAGTATTTT.

The rearrangement uses TRBV13 and TRBJ1-3, with 7 positions matching TRBD1. The ends lost 3 bases at V and 0 bases at J; junction bases unmatched: 11. From germline, CDR1 is PRHDT and CDR2 FYEKMQ (reference sequence). The length of the CDR3 is 18 residues. CDR3 region: CASSFVGGRTFSGNTIYF. For the CDR3, the DNA is TGTGCCAGCAGCTTCGTAGGGGGCAGGACTTTCTCTGGAAACACCATATATTTT.

The genes are TRBV5-6 and TRBJ1-3, with unresolved D. Germline V gene lookup returns CDR1 SGHDT and CDR2 YYEEEE. The CDR3 is 14 residues long. The V gene lost 4 bases and the J gene lost 7 bases, with 15 bases spanning the gap. The chain's CDR3 is CASSKRAGRNTIYF. The CDR3 DNA is TGTGCCAGCAGCAAGAGAGCGGGTCGTAACACCATATATTTT.

The rearrangement links TRBV2 to TRBJ1-4, with a tentative D call TRBD1 (5 bases). Looked up from germline, CDR1 is SNHLY and CDR2 is FYNNEI. CDR3 length: 13 residues. Trimming removed 7 bases at V and 0 bases at J, with 6 bases between. CDR3 residues: CASIRATNEKLFF. CDR3 sequence (DNA): TGTGCCAGCATCAGGGCAACTAATGAAAAACTGTTTTTT. Filled out from reference TRBV2 and TRBJ1-4, the complete variable domain reads EPEVTQTPSHQVTQMGQEVILRCVPISNHLYFYWYRQILGQKVEFLVSFYNNEISEKSEIFDDQFSVERPDGSNFTLKIRSTKLEDSAMYFCASIRATNEKLFFGSGTQLSVL.

V is TRBV3-1 (or the pseudogene TRBV3-2) and J is TRBJ2-3, with D possibly being TRBD2 (6 bases). The CDR3 extends over 15 amino acids. CDR1 is LGHDT, CDR2 YNNKEL, per germline (reference sequence). Trimming stripped 6 bases from V and 3 bases from J, with 16 bases between. The CDR3 loop reads CASRSSGTETDTQYF. CDR3 bases: TGTGCCAGCAGGTCCTCCGGGACTGAGACAGATACGCAGTATTTT.

J is TRBJ2-2 and V is TRBV9, with D possibly being TRBD1 (5 bases). V lost 0 bases, J lost 2 bases, and 8 bases lay in between. Per the germline V gene, CDR1 is SGDLS and CDR2 is YYNGEE. This CDR3 is built from 15 residues. The CDR3, as DNA: TGTGCCAGCAGCGTAGCAGGGCATAACACCGGGGAGCTGTTTTTT. This codes for CASSVAGHNTGELFF. The full variable domain, its missing parts supplied by reference TRBV9 and TRBJ2-2, is DSGVTQTPKHLITATGQRVTLRCSPRSGDLSVYWYQQSLDQGLQFLIQYYNGEERAKGNILERFSAQQFPDLHSELNLSSLELGDSALYFCASSVAGHNTGELFFGEGSRLTVL.

The chain links TRBV6-5 to TRBJ1-1, with 10 bases fitting TRBD1. The germline CDR1 and CDR2 sequences are MNHEY and SVGAGI. This CDR3 has 14 amino acids. With V trimmed by 5 bases and J by 5 bases, 5 bases remained unmatched. The CDR3 is CASSKDRGKTEAFF. Here the CDR3 DNA reads TGTGCCAGCAGTAAGGACAGGGGGAAAACTGAAGCTTTCTTT.

The V and J genes are TRBV6-5 and TRBJ1-2; D gene uncertain. CDR1 and CDR2 from the germline V gene are MNHEY and SVGAGI. Between the trimmed V and J ends, which lost 9 bases and 5 bases, there was a span of 13 bases. CDR3 length equals 12 residues. Written as DNA, the CDR3 is TGTGCCAGTACCATTGGACTGTATGGCTACACCTTC. The encoded protein is CASTIGLYGYTF.

The chain has TRBV12-3 or TRBV12-4 and TRBJ1-2; D possibly corresponds to TRBD1 (6 bases). Trimming left V 3 bases short and J 4 bases short, with 9 bases between. The CDR3 is 13 amino acids. The CDR3 sequence: CASSFGGGYGYTF. In nucleotides, the CDR3 is TGTGCCAGCAGTTTTGGGGGCGGCTATGGCTACACCTTC.

This chain joins TRBV21-1 and TRBJ1-5; the tabulated D call, TRBD1, remains unverified against the DNA. TRBV21-1 is noted as a pseudogene. The CDR3 sequence is 14 residues long. The CDR3 here is CASRDIQYNQPQHF. The CDR3 region has the DNA TGTGCCAGCCGGGACATACAGTACAATCAGCCCCAGCATTTT.

CDR3 sequence: CASMGEGSGELFF. The CDR3, as DNA: TGTGCCAGCATGGGGGAGGGAAGCGGGGAGCTGTTTTTT. This rearrangement joins TRBV2 to TRBJ2-2; 7 bases map to TRBD2. Germline CDR1 and CDR2: SNHLY and FYNNEI. V lost 7 bases, J lost 7 bases, and 6 bases stayed unmatched. There are 13 residues in the CDR3.

This clone was observed a single time. This sequence joins TRBV19 and TRBJ1-3; tentatively, D is TRBD1 (6 bases). The CDR3 extends over 16 amino acids. In germline, CDR1 is LNHDA, CDR2 SQIVND (reference sequence). V lost 5 bases, J lost 0 bases, and 14 bases lay in between. The CDR3 spells CASSLRTADSGNTIYF. CDR3 sequence (DNA): TGTGCCAGTAGTCTACGGACAGCCGACTCTGGAAACACCATATATTTT.

This clone was recorded many times. This chain connects TRBV4-1 to TRBJ1-3, with no clear D. The CDR3 is 15 amino acids. The germline CDR1 and CDR2 sequences are MGHRA and YSYEKL. With 0 bases removed from V and 4 bases from J, the gap between germline ends came to 10 bases. CDR3 sequence (DNA): TGCGCCAGCAGCCAAGAGTGGTCCCCGGGAAACACCATATATTTT. Amino acid sequence: CASSQEWSPGNTIYF.

CDR3 nucleotide sequence: TGTGCCTGGGTCCACAGGGTAGCGGGAGAGGTAGATACGCAGTATTTT. This gives the protein CAWVHRVAGEVDTQYF. The chain carries TRBV30 and TRBJ2-3; TRBD2 matches at 9 bases. V shed 5 bases, J shed 5 bases, and the junction held 14 bases outside the gene matches. The CDR3 runs to 16 residues. The germline gives CDR1 GTSNPN, CDR2 SVGIG (reference sequence).

The CDR3 here is CASSTEGGELFF. The CDR3 coding sequence is TGTGCCAGCAGCACGGAGGGTGGGGAGCTGTTTTTT. The chain is built from TRBV5-6 and TRBJ2-2, with TRBD2 as a possible D gene (6 bases). Between the trimmed V and J ends, which lost 4 bases and 8 bases, there was a span of 9 bases. CDR3 size: 12 residues. Germline V gives CDR1 SGHDT, CDR2 YYEEEE.

The V and J genes are TRBV24-1 and TRBJ2-1; tentative D call: TRBD2 (6 bases). Germline assignment: CDR1 KGHDR and CDR2 SFDVKD. Trimming pared 2 bases from V and 6 bases from J, leaving 10 bases between. The CDR3 covers 14 residues. The chain's CDR3 is CATSDSDYLNEQFF. In DNA form, the CDR3 reads TGTGCCACCAGTGATTCGGACTACCTCAATGAGCAGTTCTTC.

This clone was seen a handful of times. This chain uses TRBV4-2 with TRBJ2-7; TRBD1 might be the D (5 bases). V was shortened by 0 bases and J by 7 bases, with 13 bases between the two germline ends. Germline V lookup: CDR1 LGHNA, CDR2 YNFKEQ. The CDR3 has 14 amino acids. CDR3 region: CASSQDGADEEQYF. The CDR3 nucleotides read TGTGCCAGCAGCCAAGATGGGGCAGACGAAGAGCAGTACTTC.

The rearrangement joins TRBV7-2 to TRBJ1-2; TRBD1 matches 9 bases. The CDR3 spans 13 residues. The germline V gene has CDR1 SGHTA and CDR2 FQGNSA. The V gene end was trimmed by 5 bases and the J gene end by 5 bases; junction bases not matched to a gene: 3. The CDR3 region is CASSLDRGYGYTF. The CDR3 DNA reads TGTGCCAGCAGCCTGGACAGGGGTTATGGCTACACCTTC.

J is TRBJ1-2 and V is TRBV4-1; weak D call: TRBD1 (6 bases). Germline loops: CDR1 MGHRA, CDR2 YSYEKL. This CDR3 comprises 14 residues. Trimming cost V 3 bases and J 0 bases, with 8 bases left between them. CDR3 bases: TGCGCCAGCAGCCACGGGGACACTAACTATGGCTACACCTTC. Its translation: CASSHGDTNYGYTF.

CDR3 coding DNA: TGTGCCAGCAGACTTTCGTTTGGGACACACACCGGGGAGCTGTTTTTT. It is translated as CASRLSFGTHTGELFF. This chain links TRBV7-2 with TRBJ2-2, with D perhaps matching TRBD1 (6 bases). Per germline, CDR1 SGHTA and CDR2 FQGNSA. This CDR3 is 16 amino acids long. Trimming took off 6 bases at V and 3 bases at J, with 17 bases between the two ends.

This clone was found once. V usage is TRBV4-1 and J usage is TRBJ2-7; weak D call: TRBD2 (6 bases). The germline V gene has CDR1 MGHRA and CDR2 YSYEKL. The CDR3 has 15 residues. Deletions cut 1 base from V and 2 bases from J, with 12 bases between. CDR3: CASSQGLAFTYEQYF. DNA of the CDR3: TGCGCCAGCAGCCAAGGGCTAGCGTTTACCTACGAGCAGTACTTC.

The V call is TRBV3-1 (or the pseudogene TRBV3-2), the J call TRBJ2-7; no reliable D call. The CDR3 covers 12 residues. Trimming cost V 7 bases and J 1 base, with 8 bases left between them. From germline, CDR1 is LGHDT and CDR2 YNNKEL (reference sequence). In DNA form, the CDR3 reads TGTGCCAGCAACGGCGGATCCTACGAGCAGTACTTC. Its protein is CASNGGSYEQYF.

The rearrangement links TRBV5-1 to TRBJ1-6; D is possibly TRBD1 (5 bases). Per the germline V gene, CDR1 is SGHRS and CDR2 is YFSETQ. This CDR3 has 13 residues. Trimming shortened V by 4 bases and J by 6 bases, and 8 bases separated the two germline ends. The CDR3 region has the DNA TGCGCCAGCAGCCCTGACAGTAATTCACCCCTCCACTTT. Its protein is CASSPDSNSPLHF.

This clone was seen a single time. The V call is TRBV11-2, the J call TRBJ1-4; tentatively, D is TRBD1 (6 bases). Per germline, CDR1 SGHAT and CDR2 FQNNGV. V shed 7 bases and J shed 6 bases, with 21 bases lying between them. The CDR3 runs to 16 residues. The CDR3: CASNEAGGDGHEKLFF. The CDR3, as DNA: TGTGCCAGCAACGAAGCGGGGGGCGACGGCCATGAAAAACTGTTTTTT.

There are a few counts of this clone. This chain uses TRBV5-1 with TRBJ2-7; no firm D call. Trimming pared 0 bases from V and 5 bases from J, leaving 3 bases between. The CDR3 spans 11 residues. The germline gives CDR1 SGHRS, CDR2 YFSETQ. CDR3 protein: CASSLGDEQYF. The CDR3 DNA is TGCGCCAGCAGCTTGGGGGACGAGCAGTACTTC.